Listed here are 24 T cell receptor beta chains from one sample, sequenced in a study of blood T cell repertoires in COVID-19. The method was immunoSEQ multiplex PCR; TCRdb's version includes in-frame clones alone and lacks a portion of them. The sample lists 25,000 to 35,000 clones; around 74% were seen once. The sequenced sample consisted of peripheral blood. These receptors all come from a woman aged 70-85 years with active or convalescent COVID-19.

The chain couples TRBV7-2 to TRBJ2-7; 8 bases agree with TRBD1. Germline V gene lookup returns CDR1 SGHTA and CDR2 FQGNSA. V trimming: 5 bases; J trimming: 6 bases; junction bases outside the gene matches: 9. This CDR3 has 14 amino acids. The CDR3 is CASSPGTGWGEQYF. The CDR3, as DNA: TGTGCCAGCAGCCCCGGGACAGGTTGGGGCGAGCAGTACTTC.

CDR3 sequence (DNA): TGTGCCAGCAGCACTCGGACAGGGAACTATGGCTACACCTTC. Translation: CASSTRTGNYGYTF. The gene calls are TRBV7-6 and TRBJ1-2, with 8 bases aligning to TRBD1. V was pared by 5 bases and J by 2 bases, with 4 bases of the junction left unmatched. The germline gives CDR1 SGHVS, CDR2 FNYEAQ. CDR3 length: 14 amino acids. The variable domain in full, with the rest retrieved from reference TRBV7-6 and TRBJ1-2, is GAGVSQSPRYKVTKRGQDVALRCDPISGHVSLYWYRQALGQGPEFLTYFNYEAQQDKSGLPNDRFSAERPEGSISTLTIQRTEQRDSAMYRCASSTRTGNYGYTFGSGTRLTVV.

CDR3 sequence (DNA): TGCGCCAGCAGTCAACCCCCACTCCACTTGATGGACTACCTCAGGGACAATGAGCAGTTCTTC. Protein product: CASSQPPLHLMDYLRDNEQFF. The rearrangement links TRBV23-1 to TRBJ2-1; D might be TRBD2 (6 bases). TRBV23-1 is recorded as an ORF, its role being uncertain. The CDR3 covers 21 residues. The V end lost 2 bases, the J end lost 5 bases, and 31 bases lay between the germline ends.

V is TRBV18 and J is TRBJ1-1; 8 bases match TRBD1. Per the germline V gene, CDR1 is KGHSH and CDR2 is LQKENI. This CDR3 has 15 residues. With V trimmed by 3 bases and J by 1 base, 4 bases remained unmatched. For the CDR3, the DNA is TGTGCCAGCTCACCGATTGGACAGGGGAACACTGAAGCTTTCTTT. It codes for CASSPIGQGNTEAFF.

The chain has TRBV7-2 and TRBJ1-1; no reliable D call. V was trimmed by 5 bases and J by 6 bases, leaving 13 bases between them. CDR1 is SGHTA, CDR2 FQGNSA, per germline. CDR3 length: 13 residues. The CDR3 protein is CASSPRRTAEAFF. As DNA, the CDR3 is TGTGCCAGCAGCCCGCGGAGGACGGCTGAAGCTTTCTTT.

J is TRBJ2-3 and V is TRBV7-2; TRBD2 agrees at 8 bases. Germline assignment: CDR1 SGHTA and CDR2 FQGNSA. The CDR3 contains 16 residues. V was clipped by 4 bases and J by 4 bases; unmatched bases: 10. CDR3 protein: CASSSRAGDPPDTQYF. CDR3 bases: TGTGCCAGCAGCTCACGAGCGGGAGACCCCCCAGATACGCAGTATTTT.

The chain carries TRBV19 and TRBJ1-5; a weak D match, TRBD1 (6 bases). Germline CDR1 reads LNHDA; CDR2 reads SQIVND (reference sequence). V was shortened by 3 bases and J by 2 bases, with 11 bases between the two germline ends. CDR3 length equals 15 residues. The CDR3, as DNA: TGTGCCAGTAGTATGTCTTCAGGGGGCAATCAGCCCCAGCATTTT. Residues: CASSMSSGGNQPQHF.

Notes on this clone: Sequence at one end of the junction differs from germline and may be a read error. The J gene is TRBJ1-6, the V gene TRBV11-2; 8 bases map to TRBD1. The germline CDR1 and CDR2 sequences are SGHAT and FQNNGV. The CDR3 runs to 14 residues. The CDR3 here is CASSLGGGTGRAVF. DNA for the CDR3: TGTGCCAGCAGCTTAGGGGGCGGGACAGGCCGGGCAGTCTTT.

This chain links TRBV28 with TRBJ2-7; 10 nucleotides line up with TRBD1. V lost 5 bases, J lost 4 bases, and 8 bases stayed unmatched. This CDR3 is 15 amino acids long. CDR1 and CDR2 (germline): MDHEN, SYDVKM. CDR3 residues: CASSPPGDRGYEQYF. In DNA form, the CDR3 reads TGTGCCAGCAGTCCCCCCGGGGACAGGGGTTACGAGCAGTACTTC.

The chain is built from TRBV6-2 or TRBV6-3 and TRBJ1-6, with 10 positions matching TRBD1. The CDR3 totals 15 residues. The V gene's germline CDR1 is MNHEY and CDR2 SVGEGT. V shed 4 bases and J 7 bases; nucleotides not matched to a gene: 4. Written as DNA, the CDR3 is TGTGCCAGCAGTTCGATGGGACAGGGGAATTCACCCCTCCACTTT. Amino acids: CASSSMGQGNSPLHF.

CDR3 nucleotide sequence: TGTGCCAGCAGCCTCCGTTCCGGGACTAACTCCTACGAGCAGTACTTC. This translates into CASSLRSGTNSYEQYF. The V and J genes are TRBV7-9 and TRBJ2-7; 7 nucleotides line up with TRBD2. Per germline, CDR1 SEHNR and CDR2 FQNEAQ (reference sequence). CDR3 length: 16 amino acids. Losses at the gene ends were 5 bases for V and 0 bases for J; bases not matched to a gene: 10.

This chain links TRBV23-1 with TRBJ1-4, with 7 bases that match TRBD1. Being an ORF, TRBV23-1 has a function that is uncertain. The CDR3 covers 19 residues. After removal of 3 bases from V and 5 bases from J, the junction contained 18 bases not matched to a gene. DNA of the CDR3: TGCGCCAGCAGTCAGGACAGGATCCTAAGGAATCCCCGCAATGAAAAACTGTTTTTT. This sequence encodes CASSQDRILRNPRNEKLFF.

The chain joins TRBV27 to TRBJ2-7, with 8 bases matching TRBD2. V gave up 7 bases and J gave up 3 bases; unmatched junction bases: 5. Germline loops: CDR1 MNHEY, CDR2 SMNVEV (reference sequence). The CDR3 loop spans 13 amino acids. The CDR3 is CASKGSGNYEQYF. CDR3 DNA: TGTGCCAGCAAGGGTAGCGGGAACTACGAGCAGTACTTC.

The J gene is TRBJ2-1, the V gene TRBV5-1; possibly TRBD1 for D (6 bases). This CDR3 has 13 residues. V was cut by 7 bases and J by 4 bases, with 12 bases left in between. Germline V gene sequence: CDR1 SGHRS, CDR2 YFSETQ. CDR3 region: CASGTKTYNEQFF. CDR3 bases: TGCGCCAGCGGGACAAAGACATACAATGAGCAGTTCTTC.

The chain has TRBV7-2 and TRBJ2-3, with D possibly matching TRBD1 (6 bases). Germline CDR1 SGHTA, CDR2 FQGNSA. Trimming removed 4 bases at V and 4 bases at J, with 18 bases between. There are 16 residues in the CDR3. The CDR3 here is CASSSLGWGLADTQYF. The CDR3 nucleotides read TGTGCCAGCAGCTCACTAGGTTGGGGGCTCGCAGATACGCAGTATTTT.

The chain has TRBV13 and TRBJ2-2; TRBD2 agrees at 12 bases. The CDR3 is 16 residues long. Germline V gives CDR1 PRHDT, CDR2 FYEKMQ (reference sequence). V was pared by 5 bases and J by 7 bases, with 8 bases of the junction left unmatched. CDR3 loop: CASSTRLAGVLGELFF. The CDR3, as DNA: TGTGCCAGCAGCACCCGACTAGCGGGAGTTCTCGGGGAGCTGTTTTTT.

The chain is built from TRBV29-1 and TRBJ2-4; TRBD1 matches 11 bases. The length of the CDR3 is 14 residues. Germline V gene data show CDR1 as SQVTM and CDR2 as ANQGSEA. V trimming: 6 bases; J trimming: 9 bases; junction bases outside the gene matches: 10. CDR3 region: CSVRTGTGGGIQYF. CDR3 sequence (DNA): TGCAGCGTCAGAACCGGGACAGGGGGAGGCATTCAGTACTTC.

This sequence joins TRBV20-1 and TRBJ2-7; D gene unclear. V lost 3 bases, J lost 0 bases, and 6 bases lay in between. Germline V gene lookup returns CDR1 DFQATT and CDR2 SNEGSKA (reference sequence). The CDR3 totals 12 residues. The DNA for the CDR3 is TGCAGTGCTAGTCCAGACTCCTACGAGCAGTACTTC. Its translation is CSASPDSYEQYF.

This chain uses TRBV7-9 with TRBJ2-2, with TRBD2 identical over 11 bases. There are 16 residues in the CDR3. With 5 bases clipped from V and 1 base from J, the junction kept 3 bases outside the gene matches. The germline V gene has CDR1 SEHNR and CDR2 FQNEAQ (reference sequence). DNA of the CDR3: TGTGCCAGCAGCACTGGACTAGCGGGGAACACCGGGGAGCTGTTTTTT. Protein product: CASSTGLAGNTGELFF.

The rearrangement joins TRBV9 to TRBJ1-6, with D unresolved. The CDR3 length is 16 residues. Trimming stripped 4 bases from V and 12 bases from J, with 23 bases between. Germline CDR1 is SGDLS and CDR2 is YYNGEE. The CDR3 sequence is CASSPQSRPGRLPLHF. CDR3 in DNA: TGTGCCAGCAGCCCCCAGTCCAGACCGGGGAGACTACCCCTCCACTTT. The entire variable domain, with the rest obtained from reference TRBV9 and TRBJ1-6, is as follows: DSGVTQTPKHLITATGQRVTLRCSPRSGDLSVYWYQQSLDQGLQFLIQYYNGEERAKGNILERFSAQQFPDLHSELNLSSLELGDSALYFCASSPQSRPGRLPLHFGNGTRLTVT.

The gene calls are TRBV13 and TRBJ2-2; a possible D gene is TRBD1 (5 bases). CDR3 length: 15 residues. With 5 bases removed from V and 4 bases from J, the gap between germline ends came to 14 bases. CDR1 PRHDT and CDR2 FYEKMQ come from the germline V gene (reference sequence). The CDR3 here is CASSPTGGPTGELFF. As DNA, the CDR3 is TGTGCCAGCAGCCCCACAGGCGGACCCACCGGGGAGCTGTTTTTT.

V usage is TRBV5-8 and J usage is TRBJ2-1; D is ambiguous. The V end was cut by 4 bases, the J end by 5 bases, with 16 bases between. This CDR3 is built from 15 residues. Looked up from germline, CDR1 is SGHTS and CDR2 is YDEGEE. The DNA of the CDR3 is TGTGCCAGCAGCCCTCGATCTGCTATAAACAATGAGCAGTTCTTC. Amino acids: CASSPRSAINNEQFF.

This clone was counted a few times. The CDR3 is CASSQRLAGERRTKNIQYF. The CDR3 region has the DNA TGTGCCAGCAGTCAAAGACTAGCGGGAGAGCGGAGGACCAAAAACATTCAGTACTTC. This sequence joins TRBV6-2 or TRBV6-3 and TRBJ2-4; 12 bases align to TRBD2. Trimming removed 5 bases from V and 2 bases from J; junction bases left unmatched: 13. The germline CDR1 and CDR2 sequences are MNHEY and SVGEGT. CDR3 length: 19 residues.

The chain joins TRBV6-5 to TRBJ2-4; TRBD1 matches at 11 bases. V lost 6 bases and J lost 7; bases outside the gene matches: 8. This CDR3 contains 15 residues. The germline gives CDR1 MNHEY, CDR2 SVGAGI. The CDR3 loop reads CASSFGQGARNIQYF. The DNA of the CDR3 is TGTGCCAGCAGCTTTGGACAGGGGGCGCGTAACATTCAGTACTTC.